Below, one TCR beta chain is given with its context. V lost 1 base and J 5 bases, leaving 19 bases between the germline ends. Germline V gene lookup returns CDR1 GTSNPN and CDR2 SVGIG (reference sequence). The CDR3 is made up of 16 amino acids. In the authors' workflow: Amplification of reference gene primers provided the estimated nucleated cell counts. Some clones are missing from TCRdb's copy, which holds only in-frame ones; the method was immunoSEQ multiplex PCR. V and J calls and clone size follow that table, whereas D and trimming were derived from the DNA. The sample includes roughly 180,000 clones, roughly 80% seen only once; the top ten take 17%. The data derive from a study of blood T cell repertoires in COVID-19. Study-wide context: Donors in the United States, Italy and Spain gave samples during acute or convalescent COVID-19. PBMCs, B-cell-depleted T cells, or T cells were the source of the cDNA or gDNA that made up the material.

The TCR was taken from a man aged 55 to 69 with active or convalescent COVID-19. Sequencing used peripheral blood. The chain is built from TRBV30 and TRBJ2-3, with D maybe TRBD1 (8 bases). The CDR3 bases are TGTGCCTGGAGTGACAGGGGGGGGTCGCCCCGAGATACGCAGTATTTT. Translating it yields CAWSDRGGSPRDTQYF.